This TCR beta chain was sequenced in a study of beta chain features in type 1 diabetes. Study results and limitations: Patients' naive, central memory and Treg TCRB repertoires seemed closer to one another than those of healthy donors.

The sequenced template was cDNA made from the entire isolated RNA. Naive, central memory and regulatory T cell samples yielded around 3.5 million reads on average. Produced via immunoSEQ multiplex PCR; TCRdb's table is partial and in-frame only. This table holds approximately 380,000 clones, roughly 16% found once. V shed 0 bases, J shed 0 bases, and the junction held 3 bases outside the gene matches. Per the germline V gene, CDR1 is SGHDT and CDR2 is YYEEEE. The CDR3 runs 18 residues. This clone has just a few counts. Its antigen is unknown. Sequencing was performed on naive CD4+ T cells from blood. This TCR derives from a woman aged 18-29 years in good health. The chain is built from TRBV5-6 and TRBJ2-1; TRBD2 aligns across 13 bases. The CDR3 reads CASSLVLAGGPSYNEQFF. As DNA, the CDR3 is TGTGCCAGCAGCTTGGTACTAGCGGGAGGGCCCTCCTACAATGAGCAGTTCTTC.